Below are 20 T cell receptor beta chains sequenced from a single sample in a study of T cells in Graves' hyperthyroidism and ophthalmopathy. Amplification yielded TCR beta CDR3 regions, with RNA transcripts as the source. First-round RT-PCR of the TCR CDR3 relied on the HTBI primer set. MiXCR, applied by TCRdb to the multiplex PCR reads, yields one record per CDR3 protein. The table includes roughly 600,000 distinct CDR3 sequences, roughly 14% detected once. Sample: blood. The source of these receptors is a woman between 50 and 59 years old with Graves' ophthalmopathy.

This chain links TRBV20-1 with TRBJ2-7; 12 bases agree with TRBD2. Germline V gene data show CDR1 as DFQATT and CDR2 as SNEGSKA (reference sequence). V was clipped by 5 bases and J by 7 bases; unmatched bases: 12. The CDR3 consists of 15 residues. As DNA, the CDR3 is TGCAGTGCTTACCCTCTAGCGGGAGGGCCGAGAGAGCAGTACTTC. Amino acids: CSAYPLAGGPREQYF.

This chain uses TRBV29-1 with TRBJ1-1, with a tentative D call TRBD1 (5 bases). V lost 0 bases, J lost 10 bases, and 15 bases lay in between. The CDR3 consists of 13 residues. Germline CDR1 SQVTM, CDR2 ANQGSEA. The CDR3 loop reads CSVEDHGGNPAFF. Written as DNA, the CDR3 is TGCAGCGTTGAAGATCACGGGGGGAATCCAGCTTTCTTT.

This clonotype was seen at least ten times. The chain is built from TRBV9 and TRBJ2-5, with 10 nucleotides matching TRBD2. With 1 base clipped from V and 5 bases from J, the junction kept 5 bases outside the gene matches. The germline V gene has CDR1 SGDLS and CDR2 YYNGEE. The CDR3 is 15 amino acids. The CDR3 here is CASSVSGRVWETQYF. The CDR3 DNA follows: TGTGCCAGCAGCGTAAGCGGGAGGGTTTGGGAGACCCAGTACTTC.

This clonotype has a handful of counts. The rearrangement links TRBV4-1 to TRBJ2-5, with 7 bases matching TRBD2. Trimming at V came to 3 bases and at J to 0 bases, leaving 10 bases not matched to a gene. Germline CDR1 MGHRA, CDR2 YSYEKL. The CDR3 covers 17 residues. As DNA, the CDR3 is TGCGCCAGCAGCCATGATCCGGGACTAACTTACCAAGAGACCCAGTACTTC. Translation: CASSHDPGLTYQETQYF.

This clonotype occurred many times. This chain uses TRBV12-3 or TRBV12-4 with TRBJ1-1, with TRBD1 as a possible D gene (5 bases). The CDR3 loop spans 19 amino acids. V was trimmed by 6 bases and J by 2 bases, leaving 28 bases between them. The CDR3 region is CASSQTRYWGRERNTEAFF. In nucleotides, the CDR3 is TGTGCCAGCAGCCAAACAAGGTATTGGGGCCGGGAGAGAAACACTGAAGCTTTCTTT.

The chain links TRBV12-3 or TRBV12-4 to TRBJ1-5, with a weak D call TRBD1 (5 bases). The CDR3 extends over 15 amino acids. V gave up 2 bases and J gave up 2 bases, with 10 bases separating them. The CDR3 nucleotides are TGTGCCAGCAGTTTATATCAGGGTGGCAATCAGCCCCAGCATTTT. Translation: CASSLYQGGNQPQHF.

This clonotype was seen at least ten times. This sequence joins TRBV12-3 or TRBV12-4 and TRBJ2-1; 7 bases match TRBD2. V dropped 8 bases and J dropped 1; count of bases not matched to a gene: 8. This CDR3 has 15 residues. The CDR3 sequence is CASGGEGESYNEQFF. The CDR3 DNA reads TGTGCCAGCGGGGGGGAGGGAGAATCCTACAATGAGCAGTTCTTC.

V gene TRBV6-2 or TRBV6-3 combines with J gene TRBJ1-1; 7 nucleotides align to TRBD1. With V trimmed by 2 bases and J by 4 bases, 10 bases remained unmatched. This CDR3 contains 16 residues. Per the germline V gene, CDR1 is MNHEY and CDR2 is SVGEGT. The CDR3 coding sequence is TGTGCCAGCAGTTACCCTACCGACAGGGCTGGCACTGAAGCTTTCTTT. Its translation: CASSYPTDRAGTEAFF.

This clonotype was seen at least ten times. This sequence joins TRBV2 and TRBJ2-6; weak D call: TRBD2 (6 bases). The CDR3 covers 14 residues. The V and J ends lost 6 bases and 2 bases respectively, with 8 bases between them. Germline CDR1 is SNHLY and CDR2 is FYNNEI. This CDR3 reads CASRRETGANVLTF. The CDR3 nucleotides read TGTGCCAGCAGGCGGGAAACTGGGGCCAACGTCCTGACTTTC.

The chain carries TRBV19 and TRBJ1-5, with D perhaps TRBD1 (5 bases). The CDR3 consists of 15 residues. Trimming shortened V by 7 bases and J by 0 bases, and 13 bases separated the two germline ends. Germline V gives CDR1 LNHDA, CDR2 SQIVND (reference sequence). The CDR3 coding sequence is TGTGCCAGTAACACACAGGCGTATAGCAATCAGCCCCAGCATTTT. Translating gives CASNTQAYSNQPQHF.

This clonotype was recorded at least ten times. J is TRBJ2-7 and V is TRBV2; perhaps D is TRBD1 or TRBD2 (6 bases each). There are 15 residues in the CDR3. V was cut by 8 bases and J by 5 bases, with 22 bases left in between. Looked up from germline, CDR1 is SNHLY and CDR2 is FYNNEI. CDR3 bases: TGTGCCAGCCCAACCAGGGACAACCGGGGGAACGAGCAGTACTTC. It encodes CASPTRDNRGNEQYF. The full variable domain, in which reference TRBV2 and TRBJ2-7 provide the parts outside the CDR3, is EPEVTQTPSHQVTQMGQEVILRCVPISNHLYFYWYRQILGQKVEFLVSFYNNEISEKSEIFDDQFSVERPDGSNFTLKIRSTKLEDSAMYFCASPTRDNRGNEQYFGPGTRLTVT.

This rearrangement joins TRBV6-2 or TRBV6-3 to TRBJ1-5, with TRBD1 as a possible D gene (6 bases). The CDR3 sequence is 14 residues long. From germline, CDR1 is MNHEY and CDR2 SVGEGT. Trimming removed 6 bases at V and 3 bases at J, with 12 bases between. CDR3 sequence: CASRFTGYNQPQHF. In nucleotides, the CDR3 is TGTGCCAGCAGATTCACAGGGTACAATCAGCCCCAGCATTTT.

The CDR3 loop is CASSSELRDKGTYEQYF. The CDR3 bases are TGTGCCAGCAGCTCGGAACTCCGGGACAAGGGGACATACGAGCAGTACTTC. The chain combines TRBV13 with TRBJ2-7; tentative D call: TRBD1 (6 bases). Germline CDR1 PRHDT, CDR2 FYEKMQ (reference sequence). V lost 4 bases, J lost 4 bases, and 23 bases lay in between. The CDR3 length is 17 residues. Variable domain in full (rest from reference TRBV13 and TRBJ2-7): AAGVIQSPRHLIKEKRETATLKCYPIPRHDTVYWYQQGPGQDPQFLISFYEKMQSDKGSIPDRFSAQQFSDYHSELNMSSLELGDSALYFCASSSELRDKGTYEQYFGPGTRLTVT.

This clonotype was seen a few times. The gene calls are TRBV19 and TRBJ1-1; D not certain. The germline CDR1 and CDR2 sequences are LNHDA and SQIVND (reference sequence). The CDR3 consists of 14 residues. The germline V and J ends were trimmed by 2 bases and 5 bases, with 12 bases remaining between them. CDR3 protein: CASSIKGLRTEAFF. The CDR3 region has the DNA TGTGCCAGTAGTATAAAGGGCCTGAGGACTGAAGCTTTCTTT.

This clonotype is a singleton in its sample. A read error is possible here, since a much larger clone lies one base away. The final CDR3 position lacks the conserved phenylalanine or tryptophan, pointing to a likely read error. The chain employs TRBV24-1 and TRBJ2-3; TRBD2 aligns across 7 bases. Germline V gene lookup returns CDR1 KGHDR and CDR2 SFDVKD. CDR3 size: 15 residues. V lost 4 bases to trimming and J lost 2 bases; unmatched junction nucleotides: 5. The CDR3 DNA reads as TGTGCCACCAGTGACCCTAGCGGCCCCACAGATACGCAGTATCTT. Its translation: CATSDPSGPTDTQYL.

This clonotype was picked up many times. The gene calls are TRBV7-2 and TRBJ2-5; 9 bases fit TRBD2. After removal of 5 bases from V and 5 bases from J, the junction contained 12 bases not matched to a gene. The germline V gene has CDR1 SGHTA and CDR2 FQGNSA. The CDR3 runs 16 residues. This chain's CDR3 is CASSRNRAGGGETQYF. The CDR3 region has the DNA TGTGCCAGCAGCCGTAACCGAGCGGGAGGTGGGGAGACCCAGTACTTC.

CDR3: CSARDGLAGATDTQYF. In DNA, the CDR3 is TGCAGTGCTAGAGATGGACTAGCGGGAGCAACAGATACGCAGTATTTT. The chain is built from TRBV20-1 and TRBJ2-3, with 13 bases fitting TRBD2. This CDR3 has 16 amino acids. The germline V gene encodes CDR1 DFQATT and CDR2 SNEGSKA (reference sequence). Trimming took 0 bases from V and 3 from J; bases not matched to a gene: 3.

This clonotype has a handful of counts. The chain recombines TRBV9 with TRBJ2-1; a possible D gene is TRBD2 (6 bases). CDR1 and CDR2 from the germline V gene are SGDLS and YYNGEE. Trimming cost V 3 bases and J 7 bases, with 17 bases left between them. This CDR3 has 15 residues. This CDR3 reads CASSGGWRGGNEQFF. The CDR3 DNA follows: TGTGCCAGCAGCGGAGGGTGGAGGGGTGGGAATGAGCAGTTCTTC.

The table lists this clonotype with many counts. The rearrangement uses TRBV5-6 and TRBJ2-7; 8 bases are a match to TRBD2. The CDR3 extends over 14 amino acids. Germline CDR1 is SGHDT and CDR2 is YYEEEE. J gave up 2 bases and V 3 bases, and 4 bases lay outside the gene matches. Here the CDR3 reads CASSSGLAPYEQYF. DNA for the CDR3: TGTGCCAGCAGCTCCGGACTAGCCCCCTACGAGCAGTACTTC.

This chain connects TRBV9 to TRBJ2-5; 9 bases align to TRBD2. The germline V gene has CDR1 SGDLS and CDR2 YYNGEE. The V gene end was trimmed by 0 bases and the J gene end by 2 bases; junction bases not matched to a gene: 8. CDR3 length: 17 residues. The CDR3: CASSVGAREGSQETQYF. Here the CDR3 DNA reads TGTGCCAGCAGCGTAGGAGCGCGGGAGGGATCTCAAGAGACCCAGTACTTC.